The clone carrying this T cell receptor beta chain was picked up one time. The CDR3 consists of 13 residues. CDR1 is MNHEY, CDR2 SVGAGI, per germline. The V and J ends lost 6 bases and 1 base respectively, with 10 bases between them. PCR primers comprised 60 Vbeta and 13 Jbeta primers. TCRdb keeps only in-frame clones here, not all; method: immunoSEQ multiplex PCR. The sample carries approximately 100,000 clones, less than 85% recorded once. The entry originates in a study of cytomegalovirus exposure and HLA in healthy donors. What was sequenced was PBMCs. The gene calls are TRBV6-5 and TRBJ2-7, with D perhaps TRBD1 (6 bases). The sequence derives from a man in his forties in good health and CMV-seropositive. The CDR3 region is CASRTTGSYEQYF. The CDR3 region has the DNA TGTGCCAGCAGAACGACAGGATCCTACGAGCAGTACTTC.